This is a list of T cell receptor beta chains from one sample in a study of shared clonotypes between healthy human individuals. TCRdb's table, derived via immunoSEQ multiplex PCR, lists solely in-frame clones and lacks some. The sample yields around 440,000 clones, over 60% seen once. Sequenced sample: PBMCs. The receptors were sampled from a woman aged 35 to 49 in good health. Some clones in this sample may be carry-over from other donors' samples. The CDR3 runs from the conserved cysteine through the conserved F or W. D genes are given only for firm matches. Clone size is not always given. Where it is, it says once, few, many or a class for expanded clones.

V	D	J	size	CDR3	DNA
TRBV18	.	TRBJ1-1	.	CASSNAGFNTEAFF	TGTGCCAGCTCAAACGCAGGGTTTAACACTGAAGCTTTCTTT
TRBV10-3	.	TRBJ2-6	.	CAISERGVGGANVLTF	TGTGCCATCAGTGAGCGAGGGGTAGGTGGGGCCAACGTCCTGACTTTC
TRBV7-9	.	TRBJ2-5	.	CASSLARAQETQYF	TGTGCCAGCAGCTTAGCACGTGCCCAAGAGACCCAGTACTTC
TRBV5-1	TRBD1	TRBJ1-1	.	CASSEEQGMNTEAFF	TGCGCCAGCAGTGAAGAACAGGGGATGAACACTGAAGCTTTCTTT
TRBV27	.	TRBJ1-5	many	CASRELGNQPQHF	TGTGCCAGCAGGGAGTTGGGGAATCAGCCCCAGCATTTT
TRBV25-1	.	TRBJ1-1	once	CASSEIGKENTEAFF	TGTGCCAGCAGTGAAATTGGGAAGGAGAACACTGAAGCTTTCTTT
TRBV29-1	.	TRBJ2-5	.	CSVGRQETQYF	TGCAGCGTTGGCAGGCAAGAGACCCAGTACTTC
TRBV28	TRBD1	TRBJ2-7	.	CASSFVGQGKYEQYF	TGTGCCAGCAGTTTCGTGGGACAGGGAAAGTACGAGCAGTACTTC
TRBV6-5	TRBD1	TRBJ2-2	once	CASSRDRGGELFF	TGTGCCAGCAGCAGGGACAGGGGGGGGGAGCTGTTTTTT
TRBV15	.	TRBJ1-5	.	CATSTRQVGQPQHF	TGTGCCACCAGCACTCGACAGGTGGGGCAGCCCCAGCATTTT
TRBV18	.	TRBJ1-1	.	CASSPPGQSTEAFF	TGTGCCAGCTCACCGCCTGGACAGTCTACTGAAGCTTTCTTT
TRBV4-3	TRBD1	TRBJ1-2	.	CASSRDRAYGYTF	TGCGCCAGCAGCCGGGACAGGGCCTATGGCTACACCTTC
TRBV9	.	TRBJ2-3	.	CASSVRWAEDTQYF	TGTGCCAGCAGCGTAAGGTGGGCTGAAGATACGCAGTATTTT
TRBV2	.	TRBJ2-4	.	CASSVRQGGYNIQYF	TGTGCCAGCAGTGTACGACAGGGAGGTTACAACATTCAGTACTTC
TRBV10-3	.	TRBJ1-2	.	CAISGPGRSYGYTF	TGTGCCATCAGTGGCCCGGGACGGTCCTATGGCTACACCTTC
TRBV23-1	TRBD1	TRBJ2-5	.	CASRVGLRQGQETQYF	TGCGCCAGCAGGGTGGGGTTAAGACAGGGTCAAGAGACCCAGTACTTC
TRBV5-4	.	TRBJ2-7	.	CASSLGGTYEQYF	TGTGCCAGCAGCTTGGGGGGTACCTACGAGCAGTACTTC
TRBV7-9	TRBD1	TRBJ1-1	.	CASSSGTGNTEAFF	TGTGCCAGCAGCTCCGGGACAGGGAACACTGAAGCTTTCTTT
TRBV5-1	TRBD2	TRBJ2-7	.	CASSFGEGVGEQYF	TGCGCCAGCAGCTTCGGGGAGGGTGTAGGAGAGCAGTACTTC
TRBV11-2	.	TRBJ1-2	.	CASSLDRSALGGYTF	TGTGCCAGCAGCTTAGACAGGAGCGCTCTGGGAGGCTACACCTTC
TRBV28	.	TRBJ2-1	.	CASSLLTGNEQFF	TGTGCCAGCAGTCTCCTGACTGGGAATGAGCAGTTCTTC
TRBV7-8	.	TRBJ1-5	many	CASSFGGRNQPQHF	TGTGCCAGCAGCTTCGGCGGACGAAATCAGCCCCAGCATTTT
TRBV28	.	TRBJ2-7	.	CASRRTSPYEQYF	TGTGCCAGCAGGCGGACTTCCCCTTACGAGCAGTACTTC
TRBV19	.	TRBJ2-7	.	CASSMGTYEQYF	TGTGCCAGTAGTATGGGAACCTACGAGCAGTACTTC
TRBV4-2	TRBD2	TRBJ2-7	.	CASSQGRERDSYEQYF	TGTGCCAGCAGCCAAGGACGAGAGCGGGACTCCTACGAGCAGTACTTC
TRBV4-3	TRBD1	TRBJ1-2	many	CASSQGMGQGYGYTF	TGCGCCAGCAGCCAAGGAATGGGACAGGGCTATGGCTACACCTTC
TRBV7-9	.	TRBJ2-7	once	CASSLDPRPYEQYF	TGTGCCAGCAGCTTAGACCCCAGACCTTACGAGCAGTACTTC
TRBV6-4	TRBD2	TRBJ2-7	.	CASSDSNSAGGLVF	TGTGCCAGCAGTGACTCGAATTCGGCGGGAGGTCTGGTGTTC
TRBV9	TRBD2	TRBJ2-7	.	CASSVGGPGRASYEQYF	TGTGCCAGCAGCGTAGGGGGCCCCGGGAGGGCGTCCTACGAGCAGTACTTC
TRBV19	TRBD2	TRBJ2-2	.	CASSTPRASGRAGTGELFF	TGTGCCAGTAGTACACCCCGGGCTAGCGGGAGGGCCGGGACCGGGGAGCTGTTTTTT
TRBV5-1	.	TRBJ2-1	.	CASTPEGWYGVDEQFF	TGCGCCAGCACACCTGAGGGGTGGTATGGGGTCGATGAGCAGTTCTTC
TRBV28	.	TRBJ2-7	.	CASSSRWLVRPYEQYF	TGTGCCAGCAGTTCCCGGTGGCTAGTGCGTCCCTACGAGCAGTACTTC
TRBV28	.	TRBJ2-7	.	CASSPLYEQYF	TGTGCCAGCAGTCCCCTCTACGAGCAGTACTTC
TRBV7-2	.	TRBJ2-7	.	CASSFAAPYEQYF	TGTGCCAGCAGCTTTGCGGCTCCCTACGAGCAGTACTTC
TRBV30	.	TRBJ2-3	.	CALLQGSTDTQYF	TGTGCCCTTTTGCAGGGCAGCACAGATACGCAGTATTTT
TRBV30	.	TRBJ1-3	.	CAWSYGDLKGNTIYF	TGTGCCTGGAGTTATGGAGACCTAAAGGGAAACACCATATATTTT
TRBV7-9	TRBD2	TRBJ2-1	.	CASSPRGTSARRHNEQFF	TGTGCCAGCAGCCCGCGGGGAACTAGCGCAAGGAGACACAATGAGCAGTTCTTC
TRBV11-1	.	TRBJ2-1	.	CASSSPRGEPPYNEQFF	TGTGCCAGCAGCTCCCCCAGAGGGGAACCCCCCTACAATGAGCAGTTCTTC
TRBV30	.	TRBJ1-4	.	CAWSVDFGEKLFF	TGTGCCTGGAGTGTGGATTTCGGTGAAAAACTGTTTTTT
TRBV6-1	TRBD1	TRBJ2-7	.	CANSGQGSYEQYF	TGTGCCAACTCGGGACAGGGCTCCTACGAGCAGTACTTC
TRBV7-2	.	TRBJ2-7	many	CASSSQGTSYEQYF	TGTGCCAGCAGCTCGCAGGGGACGTCCTACGAGCAGTACTTC
TRBV28	TRBD1	TRBJ1-3	.	CASSSPEGANSGNTIYF	TGTGCCAGCAGTTCCCCTGAGGGGGCAAACTCTGGAAACACCATATATTTT
TRBV5-1	TRBD2	TRBJ2-3	.	CASSPILAGVSFGDTQYF	TGCGCCAGCAGCCCGATCTTAGCGGGAGTGTCGTTCGGAGATACGCAGTATTTT
TRBV28	TRBD2	TRBJ2-7	.	CASSPPGGGAFYEQYF	TGTGCCAGCAGTCCCCCGGGGGGGGGCGCATTCTACGAGCAGTACTTC
TRBV27	.	TRBJ2-1	.	CASSRDLASSYNEQFF	TGTGCCAGCAGCCGCGACTTAGCGAGCTCCTACAATGAGCAGTTCTTC
TRBV4-2	TRBD2	TRBJ2-1	.	CASSRATSGSGNEQFF	TGTGCCAGCAGCCGAGCGACTAGCGGGAGTGGGAATGAGCAGTTCTTC
TRBV4-3	.	TRBJ2-2	.	CASSGLLGTGELFF	TGCGCCAGCAGCGGTCTACTAGGCACCGGGGAGCTGTTTTTT
TRBV29-1	.	TRBJ2-7	.	CSVEVQGPSKKQYF	TGCAGCGTTGAAGTCCAGGGACCATCTAAGAAGCAGTACTTC
TRBV6-1	.	TRBJ2-7	few	CATKRTADEQYF	TGTGCCACAAAGCGCACAGCGGACGAGCAGTACTTC
TRBV20-1	TRBD2	TRBJ2-1	.	CSLNFGTIQFF	TGCAGTCTAAACTTCGGGACTATACAGTTCTTC
TRBV29-1	.	TRBJ2-3	.	CSVVWSWGSPDTQYF	TGCAGCGTTGTATGGAGCTGGGGGAGTCCAGATACGCAGTATTTT
TRBV4-2	.	TRBJ2-6	.	CASSQEPSGSGANVLTF	TGTGCCAGCAGCCAAGAGCCCTCCGGCTCTGGGGCCAACGTCCTGACTTTC
TRBV9	.	TRBJ1-2	many	CASRGTAVYGYTF	TGTGCCAGCAGGGGGACGGCGGTCTATGGCTACACCTTC